This T cell receptor beta chain appears in the sequencing data of a study of shared clonotypes between healthy human individuals (dated by TCRdb to about 2020). Looking at the study overall: A couple of women and a few men aged 18 to 49 years were included in the cohort. Blood TCR repertoires of about five healthy adults were deeply sequenced to estimate repertoire size and the extent of clonotype sharing between individuals. Per donor, leukapheresis produced somewhere between about 0.9 and 9 billion PBMCs. Different laboratories and diverse techniques were used to prepare libraries and sequence TCR repertoires, to increase sequencing depth and limit assay-specific biases. For each donor, CD4 naive and CD4 memory were each given three plates, CD8 naive was given two plates, and CD8 memory was given one plate. General findings and caveats noted by the study authors: Because the study included only a small number of donors, the genetic and exposure-history diversity represented was limited. Naive subsets generally had larger estimated clonotype richness than memory subsets did. Sharing across several donors was observed for 5% to 6.5% of naive CD4, over 3% of naive CD8, roughly 2.3% of memory CD4, and roughly 0.43% of memory CD8 clonotypes. Sampling was restricted to blood, and TCR repertoires in tissues likely differ from the TCR repertoires found in blood. Pairwise subsampling indicated that sequencing depth was expected to affect the degree of clonotype sharing among donors. Incomplete sequencing was indicated by rarefaction of sorted-subset datasets, despite the large sequencing depth. Higher generation probabilities were observed for clonotypes shared by all four sorted-subset donors than for non-shared clonotypes.

Using the deep immunoSEQ assay, multiplex PCR amplified TCR CDR3 regions from genomic DNA. Extracted genomic DNA from each cell subset was spread evenly across all wells of several immunoSEQ 96-well plates, with each plate serving as a replicate. For sorted subsets, around 0.2 ug of genomic DNA, equivalent to roughly 30,000 T cell genomes, went into each replicate PCR. The purified libraries were quantified using a Qubit 3.0 fluorometer, sized with a Bioanalyzer 2100, and then quantified again using the KAPA Library Quantification kit. Each immunoSEQ 96-well plate was sequenced on its own single-read 150-cycle Illumina NextSeq 550 flow cell. Processing in the source paper ran as follows. Because the immunoSEQ output held only junctional sequences and lacked quality scores, the filtering could not match the filtering applied to full-length reads. To assign V/J genes and CDR3, sequences were annotated using PyIR, a Python wrapper for IgBLAST v1.9, with IMGT germline references. Reads with weak V/J assignments (E-value above 1e-6), missing CDR3, stop codons, out-of-frame junctions, or ambiguous translated residues were removed. V3J clonotypes were defined as sequences sharing an identical inferred V gene, J gene, and CDR3 amino acid sequence. To compute the percentage overlap between repertoires, the number of shared unique clonotypes was divided by the size of the smaller repertoire. RTK rarefaction, the Chao1 estimator, and Recon v2.1 estimates of unobserved clonotypes were used to assess repertoire richness. For all TCRbeta clonotypes obtained by the gDNA method from four donors, generation probabilities were computed with OLGA. This is the immuneACCESS table as TCRdb keeps it, with only in-frame sequences that have V and J called. A part of the clones is gone; compared with another copy, unresolved V genes explain less than half, and the rest is unexplained. V and J calls and clone size are given by that table; D and trimming were obtained from the DNA. The sample table records nearly 1,000,000 clones; 70% to 85% of these occur just once. The top ten clones comprise over 1.3% of the sample.

Concerning this clone itself: This receptor's antigen is unknown. Base qualities are not at hand, and no much larger clone is one base apart.

Donors were healthy HIV-negative adults with no recently reported acute infections or vaccinations. Every donor was a Caucasian adult living in Nashville, Tennessee, USA. CD4+ T cells were enriched by magnetic negative selection; naive cells were then positively selected on CD45RA, and the negative fraction formed the memory subset. Blood was obtained by leukapheresis, after which PBMCs were separated by Ficoll-Histopaque density gradient centrifugation and cryopreserved in liquid nitrogen vapor phase. Analytical flow cytometry was used to check the purity and quantity of every magnetically sorted T cell population. Genomic DNA was isolated from each sorted fraction and quantified by UV absorbance on a Nanodrop 2000c. V and J are trimmed by 10 bases and 8 bases, and the gene matches miss 12 bases of the junction. The germline V gene provides CDR1 ENHRY and CDR2 SYGVKD. Counted from cysteine to phenylalanine, this CDR3 has 15 amino acids. Only CDR3 DNA is held: 45 bases, read in frame from base 1.

The chain uses TRBV10-3 and TRBJ2-1, and 12 junctional nucleotides match TRBD2. The specimen sequenced was memory CD4+ T cells sorted from blood. The cell subset or site label, as the study defines it: CD45RA-negative fraction. This TCR derives from a man aged 18 to 30 in good health. The DNA is as follows: TGTGCCAGCACACCTAGCGGGGGGGCTCTTTATGAGCAGTTCTTC. Its product reads: CASTPSGGALYEQFF.